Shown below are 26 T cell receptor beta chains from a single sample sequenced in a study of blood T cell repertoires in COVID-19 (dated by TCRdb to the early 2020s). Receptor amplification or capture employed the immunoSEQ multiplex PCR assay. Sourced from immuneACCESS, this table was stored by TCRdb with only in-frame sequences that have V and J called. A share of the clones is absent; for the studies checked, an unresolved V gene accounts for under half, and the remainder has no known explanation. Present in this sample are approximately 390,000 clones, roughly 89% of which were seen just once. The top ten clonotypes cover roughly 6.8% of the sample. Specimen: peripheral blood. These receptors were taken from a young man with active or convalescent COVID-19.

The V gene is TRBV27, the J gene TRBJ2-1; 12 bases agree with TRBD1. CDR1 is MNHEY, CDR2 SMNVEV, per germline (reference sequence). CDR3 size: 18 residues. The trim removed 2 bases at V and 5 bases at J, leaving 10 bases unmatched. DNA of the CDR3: TGTGCCAGCAGTTTAAGGGGACAGGGGGCGCAAAAAGACAATGAGCAGTTCTTC. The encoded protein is CASSLRGQGAQKDNEQFF.

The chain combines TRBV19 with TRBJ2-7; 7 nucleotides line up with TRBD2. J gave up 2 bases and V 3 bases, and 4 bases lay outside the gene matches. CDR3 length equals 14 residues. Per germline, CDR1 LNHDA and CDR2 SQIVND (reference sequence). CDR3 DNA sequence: TGTGCCAGTAGTATCGCCGGGGGGACCTACGAGCAGTACTTC. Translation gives CASSIAGGTYEQYF.

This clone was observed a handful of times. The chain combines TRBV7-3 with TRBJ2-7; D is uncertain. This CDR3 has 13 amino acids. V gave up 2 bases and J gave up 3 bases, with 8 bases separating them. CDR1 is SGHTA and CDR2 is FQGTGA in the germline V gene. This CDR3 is CASSLVSHYEQYF. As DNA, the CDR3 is TGTGCCAGCAGCTTAGTTAGTCACTACGAGCAGTACTTC.

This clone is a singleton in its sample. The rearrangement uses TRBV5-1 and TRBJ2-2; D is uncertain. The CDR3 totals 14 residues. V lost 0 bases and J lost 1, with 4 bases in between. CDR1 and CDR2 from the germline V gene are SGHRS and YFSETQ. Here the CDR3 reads CASSLEQNTGELFF. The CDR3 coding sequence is TGCGCCAGCAGCTTGGAACAGAACACCGGGGAGCTGTTTTTT.

In nucleotides, the CDR3 is TGCGCCAGAGCGACAGGGGACACAGATACGCAGTATTTT. Encoded protein: CARATGDTDTQYF. The chain joins TRBV10-2 to TRBJ2-3; 8 positions agree with TRBD1. Germline V gives CDR1 WSHSY, CDR2 SAAADI. The CDR3 runs 13 residues. V shed 9 bases and J 2 bases; nucleotides not matched to a gene: 4.

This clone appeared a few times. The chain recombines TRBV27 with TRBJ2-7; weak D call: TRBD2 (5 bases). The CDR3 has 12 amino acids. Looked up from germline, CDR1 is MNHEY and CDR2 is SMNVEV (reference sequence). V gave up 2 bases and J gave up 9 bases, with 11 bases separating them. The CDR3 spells CASSLTHGVQYF. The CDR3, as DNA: TGTGCCAGCAGTTTAACCCACGGGGTGCAGTACTTC.

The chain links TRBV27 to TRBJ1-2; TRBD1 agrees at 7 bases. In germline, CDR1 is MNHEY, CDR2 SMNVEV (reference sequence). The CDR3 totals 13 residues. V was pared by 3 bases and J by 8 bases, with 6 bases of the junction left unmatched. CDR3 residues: CASSFPTGYGYTF. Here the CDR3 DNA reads TGTGCCAGCAGTTTCCCGACAGGGTACGGCTACACCTTC.

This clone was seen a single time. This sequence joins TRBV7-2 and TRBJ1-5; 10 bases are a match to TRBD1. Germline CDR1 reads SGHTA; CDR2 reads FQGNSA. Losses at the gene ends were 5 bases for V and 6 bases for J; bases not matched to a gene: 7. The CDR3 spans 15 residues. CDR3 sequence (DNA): TGTGCCAGCAGCCTGGACAGGGGGGGGAGTCAGCCCCAGCATTTT. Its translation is CASSLDRGGSQPQHF. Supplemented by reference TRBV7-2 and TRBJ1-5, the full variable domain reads GAGVSQSPSNKVTEKGKDVELRCDPISGHTALYWYRQSLGQGLEFLIYFQGNSAPDKSGLPSDRFSAERTGGSVSTLTIQRTQQEDSAVYLCASSLDRGGSQPQHFGDGTRLSIL.

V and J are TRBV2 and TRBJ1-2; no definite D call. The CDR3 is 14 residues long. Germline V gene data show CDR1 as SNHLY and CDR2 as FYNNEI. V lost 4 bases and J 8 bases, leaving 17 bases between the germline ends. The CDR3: CASSGRAADKGYTF. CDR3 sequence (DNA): TGTGCCAGCAGTGGTCGAGCCGCCGATAAGGGCTACACCTTC.

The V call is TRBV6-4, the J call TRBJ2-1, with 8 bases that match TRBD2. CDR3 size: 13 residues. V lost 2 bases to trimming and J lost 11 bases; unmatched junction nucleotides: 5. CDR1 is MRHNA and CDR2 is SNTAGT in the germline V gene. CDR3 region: CASSDRGGYQQFF. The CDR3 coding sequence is TGTGCCAGCAGTGACCGGGGGGGATATCAGCAGTTCTTC.

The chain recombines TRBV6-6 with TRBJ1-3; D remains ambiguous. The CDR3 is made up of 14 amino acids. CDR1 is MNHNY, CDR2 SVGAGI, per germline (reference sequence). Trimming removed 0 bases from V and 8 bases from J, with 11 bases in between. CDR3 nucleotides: TGTGCCAGCAGTTACTCACAGCCGCGGGACACCATATATTTT. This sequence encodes CASSYSQPRDTIYF.

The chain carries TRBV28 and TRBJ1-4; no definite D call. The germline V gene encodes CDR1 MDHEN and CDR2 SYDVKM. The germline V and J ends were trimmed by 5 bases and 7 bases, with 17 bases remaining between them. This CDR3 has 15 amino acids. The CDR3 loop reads CASSGEILPGEKLFF. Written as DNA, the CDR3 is TGTGCCAGCAGTGGGGAGATCTTACCGGGTGAAAAACTGTTTTTT.

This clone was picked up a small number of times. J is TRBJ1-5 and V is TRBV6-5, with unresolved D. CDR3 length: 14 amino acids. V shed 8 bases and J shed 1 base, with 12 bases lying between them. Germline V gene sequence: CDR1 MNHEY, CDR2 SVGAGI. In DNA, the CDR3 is TGTGCCAGCGCCGAACAGCTAAGCAATCAGCCCCAGCATTTT. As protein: CASAEQLSNQPQHF.

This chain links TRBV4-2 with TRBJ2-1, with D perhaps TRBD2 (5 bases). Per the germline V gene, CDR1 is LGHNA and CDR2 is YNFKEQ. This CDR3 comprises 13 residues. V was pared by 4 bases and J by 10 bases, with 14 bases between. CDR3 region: CASSLRTDFEQFF. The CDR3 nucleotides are TGTGCCAGCAGCCTTAGGACGGACTTCGAGCAGTTCTTC.

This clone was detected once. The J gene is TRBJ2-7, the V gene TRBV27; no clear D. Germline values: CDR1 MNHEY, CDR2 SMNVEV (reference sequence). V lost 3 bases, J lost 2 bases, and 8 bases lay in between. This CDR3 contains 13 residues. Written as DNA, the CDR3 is TGTGCCAGCAGTTTCAACAGAGCCTACGAGCAGTACTTC. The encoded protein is CASSFNRAYEQYF.

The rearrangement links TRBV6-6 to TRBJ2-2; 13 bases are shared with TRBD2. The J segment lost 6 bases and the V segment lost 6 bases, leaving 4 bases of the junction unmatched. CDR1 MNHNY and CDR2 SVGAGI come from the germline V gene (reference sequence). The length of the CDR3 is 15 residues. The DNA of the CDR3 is TGTGCCAGCAGGGGACTAGCGGGGTTGGCCGGGGAGCTGTTTTTT. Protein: CASRGLAGLAGELFF.

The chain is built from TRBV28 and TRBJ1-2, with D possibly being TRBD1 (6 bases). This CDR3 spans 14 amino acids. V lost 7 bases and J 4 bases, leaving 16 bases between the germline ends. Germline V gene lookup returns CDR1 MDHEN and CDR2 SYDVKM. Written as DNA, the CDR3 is TGTGCCAGCATCAACAGGGTCCCCCCCTATGGCTACACCTTC. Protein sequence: CASINRVPPYGYTF.

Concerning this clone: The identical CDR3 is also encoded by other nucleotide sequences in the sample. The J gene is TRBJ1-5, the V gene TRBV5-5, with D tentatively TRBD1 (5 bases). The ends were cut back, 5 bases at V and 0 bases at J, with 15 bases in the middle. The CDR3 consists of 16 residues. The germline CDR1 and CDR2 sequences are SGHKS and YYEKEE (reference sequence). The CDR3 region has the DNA TGTGCCAGCAGACGAACAGGAGGGGATAGCAATCAGCCCCAGCATTTT. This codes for CASRRTGGDSNQPQHF.

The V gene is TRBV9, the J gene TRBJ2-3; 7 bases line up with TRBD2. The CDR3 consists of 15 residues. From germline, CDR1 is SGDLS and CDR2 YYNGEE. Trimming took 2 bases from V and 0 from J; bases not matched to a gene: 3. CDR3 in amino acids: CASSVSGTSTDTQYF. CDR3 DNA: TGTGCCAGCAGCGTGAGCGGGACGAGCACAGATACGCAGTATTTT.

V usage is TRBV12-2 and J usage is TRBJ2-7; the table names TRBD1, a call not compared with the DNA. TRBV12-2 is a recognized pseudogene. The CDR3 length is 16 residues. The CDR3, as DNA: TGTGCAAGTCGCTTAAGACCATTAGGACACTCCTACGAGCAGTACTTC. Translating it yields CASRLRPLGHSYEQYF.

The CDR3 region is CASSYGGDYLRSPLHF. The DNA of the CDR3 is TGTGCCAGCAGTTACGGAGGGGATTACTTACGTTCACCCCTCCACTTT. The genes are TRBV6-5 and TRBJ1-6; weak D call: TRBD1 (5 bases). Germline V lookup: CDR1 MNHEY, CDR2 SVGAGI. The CDR3 length is 16 residues. Trimming took off 2 bases at V and 9 bases at J, with 17 bases between the two ends.

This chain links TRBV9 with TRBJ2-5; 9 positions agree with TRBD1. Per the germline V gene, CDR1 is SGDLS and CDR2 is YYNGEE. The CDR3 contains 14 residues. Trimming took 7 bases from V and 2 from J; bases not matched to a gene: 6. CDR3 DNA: TGTGCCAGCCAACAGGGGGCTGGGCAAGAGACCCAGTACTTC. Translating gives CASQQGAGQETQYF.

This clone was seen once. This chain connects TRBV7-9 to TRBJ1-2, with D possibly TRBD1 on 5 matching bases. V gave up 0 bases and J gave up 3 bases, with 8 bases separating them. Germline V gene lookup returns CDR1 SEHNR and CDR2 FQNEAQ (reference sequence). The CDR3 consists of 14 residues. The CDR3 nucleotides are TGTGCCAGCAGCTTAGCGCGGACACACTATGGCTACACCTTC. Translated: CASSLARTHYGYTF.

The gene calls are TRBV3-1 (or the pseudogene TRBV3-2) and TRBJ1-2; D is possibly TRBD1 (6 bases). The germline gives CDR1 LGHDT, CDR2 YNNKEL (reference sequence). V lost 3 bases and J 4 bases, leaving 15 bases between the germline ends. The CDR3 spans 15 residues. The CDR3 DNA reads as TGTGCCAGCAGCCAGGGGCAGGGGTTAGTCTATGGCTACACCTTC. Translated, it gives CASSQGQGLVYGYTF.

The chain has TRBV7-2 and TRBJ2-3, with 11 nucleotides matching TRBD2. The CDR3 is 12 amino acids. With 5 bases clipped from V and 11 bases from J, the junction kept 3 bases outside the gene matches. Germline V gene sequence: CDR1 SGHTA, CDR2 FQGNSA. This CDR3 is CASSLGLAGQYF. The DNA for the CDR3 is TGTGCCAGCAGCCTAGGACTAGCGGGGCAGTATTTT.

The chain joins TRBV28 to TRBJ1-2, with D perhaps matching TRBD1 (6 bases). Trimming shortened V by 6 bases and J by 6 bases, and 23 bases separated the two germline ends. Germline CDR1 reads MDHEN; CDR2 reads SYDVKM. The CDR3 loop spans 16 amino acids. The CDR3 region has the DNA TGTGCCAGCAGGACCTCCCCCGGGACACCGTATGATGGCTACACCTTC. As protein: CASRTSPGTPYDGYTF.